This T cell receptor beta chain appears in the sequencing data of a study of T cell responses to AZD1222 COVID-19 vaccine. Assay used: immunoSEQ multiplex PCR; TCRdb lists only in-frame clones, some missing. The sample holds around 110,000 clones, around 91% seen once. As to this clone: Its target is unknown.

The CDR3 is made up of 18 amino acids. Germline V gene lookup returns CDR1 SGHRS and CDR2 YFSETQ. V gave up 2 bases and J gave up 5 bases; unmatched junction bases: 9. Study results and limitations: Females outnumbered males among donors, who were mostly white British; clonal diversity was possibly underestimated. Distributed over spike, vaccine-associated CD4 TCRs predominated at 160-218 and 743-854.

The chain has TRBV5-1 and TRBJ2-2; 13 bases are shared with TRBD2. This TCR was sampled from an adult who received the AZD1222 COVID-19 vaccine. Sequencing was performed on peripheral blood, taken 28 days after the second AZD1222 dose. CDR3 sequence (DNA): TGCGCCAGCAGCTTCTACGGCACTAGCGGGAGGGGGACCGGGGAGCTGTTTTTT. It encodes CASSFYGTSGRGTGELFF.